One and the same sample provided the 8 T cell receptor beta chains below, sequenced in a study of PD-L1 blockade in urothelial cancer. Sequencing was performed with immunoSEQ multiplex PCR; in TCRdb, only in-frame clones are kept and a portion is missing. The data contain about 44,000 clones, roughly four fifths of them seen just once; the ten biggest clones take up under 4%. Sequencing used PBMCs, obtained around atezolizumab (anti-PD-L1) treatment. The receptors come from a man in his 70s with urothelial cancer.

The chain's CDR3 is CASSLGGDRYQPQHF. The CDR3 DNA reads TGCGCCAGCAGCTTGGGAGGGGACAGATATCAGCCCCAGCATTTT. V and J are TRBV5-1 and TRBJ1-5; 7 nucleotides match TRBD1. The V and J ends lost 0 bases and 5 bases, in that order; junction bases with no gene match: 5. The CDR3 is 15 residues long. CDR1 and CDR2 from the germline V gene are SGHRS and YFSETQ.

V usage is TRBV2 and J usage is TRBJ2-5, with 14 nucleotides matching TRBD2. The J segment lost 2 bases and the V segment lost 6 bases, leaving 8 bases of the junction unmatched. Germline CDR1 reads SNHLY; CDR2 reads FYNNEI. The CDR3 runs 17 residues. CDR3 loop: CASRTGTSGGLQETQYF. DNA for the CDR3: TGTGCCAGCAGGACCGGGACTAGCGGGGGCCTACAAGAGACCCAGTACTTC.

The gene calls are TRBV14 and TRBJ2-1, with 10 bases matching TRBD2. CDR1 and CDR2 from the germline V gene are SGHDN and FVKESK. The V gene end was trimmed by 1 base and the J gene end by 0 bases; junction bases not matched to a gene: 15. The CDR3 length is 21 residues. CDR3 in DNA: TGTGCCAGCAGCCAAGGCCTCCAGATTAGCGGGAGGCCCAGCTCCTACAATGAGCAGTTCTTC. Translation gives CASSQGLQISGRPSSYNEQFF.

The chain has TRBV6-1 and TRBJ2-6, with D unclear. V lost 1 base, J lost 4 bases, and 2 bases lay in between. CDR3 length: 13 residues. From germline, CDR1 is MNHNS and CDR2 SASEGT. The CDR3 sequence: CASSEVGANVLTF. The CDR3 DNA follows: TGTGCCAGCAGTGAAGTAGGGGCCAACGTCCTGACTTTC.

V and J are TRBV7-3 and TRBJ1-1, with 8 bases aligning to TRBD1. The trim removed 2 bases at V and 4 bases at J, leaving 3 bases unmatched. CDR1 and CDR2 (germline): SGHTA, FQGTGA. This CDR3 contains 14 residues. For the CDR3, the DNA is TGTGCCAGCAGCTTACAGGGGGCTAGCACTGAAGCTTTCTTT. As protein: CASSLQGASTEAFF.

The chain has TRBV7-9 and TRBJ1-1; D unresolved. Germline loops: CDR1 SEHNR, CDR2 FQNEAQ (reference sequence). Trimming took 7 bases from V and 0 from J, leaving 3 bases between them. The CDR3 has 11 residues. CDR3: CASTLNTEAFF. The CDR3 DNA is TGTGCCAGCACCTTGAACACTGAAGCTTTCTTT.

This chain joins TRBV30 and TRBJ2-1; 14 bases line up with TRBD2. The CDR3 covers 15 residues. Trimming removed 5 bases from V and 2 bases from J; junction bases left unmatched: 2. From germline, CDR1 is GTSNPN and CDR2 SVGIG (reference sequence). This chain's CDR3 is CAWGTSGGTYNEQFF. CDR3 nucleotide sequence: TGTGCCTGGGGGACTAGCGGGGGAACCTACAATGAGCAGTTCTTC.

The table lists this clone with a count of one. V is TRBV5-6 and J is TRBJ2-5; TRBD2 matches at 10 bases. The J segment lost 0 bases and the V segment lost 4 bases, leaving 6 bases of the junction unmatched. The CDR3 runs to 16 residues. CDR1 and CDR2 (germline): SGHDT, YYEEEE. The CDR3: CASSLGTSVYQETQYF. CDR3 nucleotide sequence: TGTGCCAGCAGCCTCGGGACTAGCGTGTACCAAGAGACCCAGTACTTC.